Listed below are T cell receptor beta chains from one sample, sequenced in a study of blood T cell repertoires in COVID-19. Clones were read by immunoSEQ multiplex PCR, and TCRdb kept only the in-frame ones, dropping some. The repertoire holds tens of thousands of clones, with roughly 85% as singletons. Input material: peripheral blood. The origin of the receptors is a man aged 25-40 years with acute or convalescent COVID-19. Both conserved end residues are part of each CDR3. Rows give clone size only sometimes, using once, few, many, or a class for an expanded clone.

len: 14; abundance: -; v_gene: TRBV6-5; CDR3aa: CASVPSGSGRVQFF
len: 14; abundance: -; v_gene: TRBV24-1; CDR3aa: CATSDGAGIGELFF
len: 15; abundance: -; v_gene: TRBV2; CDR3aa: CASTDRGTTGYGYTF
len: 14; abundance: -; v_gene: TRBV3-1/TRBV3-2; CDR3aa: CASLSQDRVDEQFF
len: 14; abundance: -; v_gene: TRBV30; CDR3aa: CAWSMGQLNTEAFF
len: 15; abundance: -; v_gene: TRBV6-1; CDR3aa: CASSDPLMRNYGYTF
len: 13; abundance: -; v_gene: TRBV6-2/TRBV6-3; CDR3aa: CASSLGGVVAQYF
len: 14; abundance: -; v_gene: TRBV27; CDR3aa: CASSPIAGLYGYTF
len: 14; abundance: once; v_gene: TRBV6-5; CDR3aa: CASRPTGLNTEAFF
len: 17; abundance: -; v_gene: TRBV4-3; CDR3aa: CASSLQNGGVHTDTQYF
len: 13; abundance: -; v_gene: TRBV2; CDR3aa: CASSEHHPYEQYF
len: 17; abundance: once; v_gene: TRBV4-1; CDR3aa: CASSQDPRRGHHYGYTF
len: 16; abundance: -; v_gene: TRBV7-2; CDR3aa: CASSLSRRGGGETQYF
len: 14; abundance: -; v_gene: TRBV27; CDR3aa: CASSDRDITDTQYF
len: 14; abundance: -; v_gene: TRBV5-1; CDR3aa: CASSLELAVGEQFF
len: 13; abundance: -; v_gene: TRBV19; CDR3aa: CASSIAGARGYTF
len: 11; abundance: -; v_gene: TRBV14; CDR3aa: CASSSGTEAFF
len: 12; abundance: -; v_gene: TRBV29-1; CDR3aa: CSVHAWSYGYTF
len: 14; abundance: -; v_gene: TRBV10-3; CDR3aa: CAISESRVGTEAFF
len: 16; abundance: few; v_gene: TRBV30; CDR3aa: CAWSVPVGGGPGELFF
len: 18; abundance: few; v_gene: TRBV6-1; CDR3aa: CASSERGTGGPRNTEAFF
len: 16; abundance: -; v_gene: TRBV5-4; CDR3aa: CASSLGVAGSTDTQYF
len: 16; abundance: -; v_gene: TRBV11-3; CDR3aa: CASSGSGRMTYNEQFF
len: 16; abundance: -; v_gene: TRBV4-1; CDR3aa: CASSQVSGTVNTEAFF
len: 14; abundance: -; v_gene: TRBV20-1; CDR3aa: CSAGGALPNTEAFF
len: 14; abundance: -; v_gene: TRBV10-3; CDR3aa: CAIRGDSQNTEAFF
len: 16; abundance: -; v_gene: TRBV18; CDR3aa: CASSPGTGTPRETQYF
len: 14; abundance: -; v_gene: TRBV20-1; CDR3aa: CSASTGQGGEKLFF
len: 15; abundance: -; v_gene: TRBV7-6; CDR3aa: CASSLDQRGDYGYTF
len: 11; abundance: once; v_gene: TRBV20-1; CDR3aa: CSVPGRNTIYF
len: 13; abundance: -; v_gene: TRBV12-3/TRBV12-4; CDR3aa: CASSLWQGAGYTF
len: 12; abundance: -; v_gene: TRBV7-2; CDR3aa: CASSSDRDTQYF
len: 16; abundance: once; v_gene: TRBV4-3; CDR3aa: CASSQDSNRPYDTQYF
len: 15; abundance: -; v_gene: TRBV6-1; CDR3aa: CASNNGGATKNIQYF
len: 15; abundance: -; v_gene: TRBV9; CDR3aa: CASSATSGVTDTQYF
len: 13; abundance: -; v_gene: TRBV29-1; CDR3aa: CSGLGQLNTEAFF
len: 12; abundance: -; v_gene: TRBV7-2; CDR3aa: CASSSYNQPQHF
len: 15; abundance: few; v_gene: TRBV27; CDR3aa: CASSLAGGDYNEQFF
len: 15; abundance: -; v_gene: TRBV15; CDR3aa: CATSRDAGLNQPQHF
len: 14; abundance: -; v_gene: TRBV19; CDR3aa: CASRSTGTSGGYTF
len: 15; abundance: few; v_gene: TRBV19; CDR3aa: CASSIFGEYNQPQHF
len: 18; abundance: -; v_gene: TRBV6-6; CDR3aa: CASSLRTSGRVFVGEQYF
len: 14; abundance: -; v_gene: TRBV5-4; CDR3aa: CASSFTPYNSPLHF
len: 16; abundance: medium-sized; v_gene: TRBV7-8; CDR3aa: CASSLAEGAEGETQYF
len: 15; abundance: -; v_gene: TRBV6-5; CDR3aa: CASRQDRALNYGYTF
len: 13; abundance: once; v_gene: TRBV28; CDR3aa: CASSLQGNTEAFF
len: 15; abundance: -; v_gene: TRBV2; CDR3aa: CASSDGLTGDGTQYF
len: 14; abundance: -; v_gene: TRBV27; CDR3aa: CASSLRDTNQPQHF
len: 17; abundance: -; v_gene: TRBV5-1; CDR3aa: CASSEKLAGGPTGELFF
len: 18; abundance: -; v_gene: TRBV6-2/TRBV6-3; CDR3aa: CASSTRTSGGAGTGELFF
len: 15; abundance: -; v_gene: TRBV19; CDR3aa: CASSMGTAGANVLTF